Sequencing of this T cell receptor (beta chain) was carried out in a study of blood T cells in healthy people across ages. This clonotype was found a few times. The antigen is unknown. Study-level points and caveats: Naive CD4+ cells and diversity were both higher in long-lived donors than in aged donors.

Investigators took around 10 milliliters of peripheral blood from every donor. Next came a second PCR, run for roughly 7 to 12 cycles, which used a sample-barcoded 5' primer along with a J-beta primer mix. Each cDNA molecule received a tag from a template-switch adaptor that had 12 random nucleotides. TCRdb called the 5' RACE reads again in MiXCR, with one record for every CDR3 protein. This table has some 900,000 distinct CDR3 sequences, roughly 48% appearing once. This CDR3 has 13 residues. Trimming stripped 8 bases from V and 0 bases from J, with 12 bases between. CDR1 SGHRS and CDR2 YFSETQ come from the germline V gene.

The clonotype comes from a man aged 30 to 45 in good health. The specimen was blood. The chain has TRBV5-1 and TRBJ2-7; D is perhaps TRBD1 or TRBD2 (6 bases each). CDR3 protein: CASKGEASYEQYF. CDR3 sequence (DNA): TGCGCCAGTAAGGGGGAGGCCTCCTACGAGCAGTACTTC.